These 5 T cell receptor beta chains share one sample of origin, sequenced in a study of regulatory T cells in long-lasting Graves disease (dated by TCRdb to about 2021). The sample's time point label, decoded: persistent/refractory GD, antithyroid drugs over 5 years with positive TRAb. For both TCR sequencing and RNA sequencing, RNA was extracted from PBMCs in TRIzol. The library was built by means of multiplex PCR. Reads for this sample came from an Illumina HiSeq 4000. iRepertoire HTBI primers and Arm-PCR amplification of CDR3 regions were used to construct TCR beta libraries. The public reads were run again by TCRdb, first through fastp at Q25 and then through MiXCR, and only productive beta chains were kept. Every CDR3 protein is listed once, alongside the most common genes and DNA of its rows. The sample records roughly 470,000 distinct CDR3 sequences, under 25% of which are singletons. 6.5% to 10% of the sample is in the top ten clones.

Sample: peripheral blood mononuclear cells (PBMCs), taken when the disease was refractory, from a patient treated with antithyroid drugs. These TCRs come from a female donor with Graves disease.

This rearrangement joins TRBV29-1 to TRBJ2-7; D is possibly TRBD1 (6 bases). Germline CDR1 and CDR2: SQVTM and ANQGSEA. V was cut by 6 bases and J by 3 bases, with 18 bases left in between. The CDR3 contains 14 residues. CDR3 sequence reads: CSVSSGTRNYEQYF. CDR3 coding DNA: TGCAGCGTGAGCTCCGGGACACGAAACTACGAGCAGTACTTC.

Many counts were recorded for this clonotype. The chain is built from TRBV28 and TRBJ2-7; D is perhaps TRBD2 (5 bases). CDR3 length equals 16 residues. V was pared by 3 bases and J by 5 bases, with 20 bases between. Germline lookup yields CDR1 MDHEN and CDR2 SYDVKM. The CDR3, as DNA: TGTGCCAGCAGTTTTATCCTAGCCCCTTCCCGAGACGAGCAGTACTTC. Translating gives CASSFILAPSRDEQYF.

The chain is built from TRBV20-1 and TRBJ1-2, with 8 bases fitting TRBD1. This CDR3 comprises 13 residues. The germline V gene has CDR1 DFQATT and CDR2 SNEGSKA (reference sequence). After removal of 3 bases from V and 8 bases from J, the junction contained 8 bases not matched to a gene. The CDR3 DNA sequence: TGCAGTGCTAGGCGGACAGGGACCAAAGGCTACACCTTC. Its translation: CSARRTGTKGYTF.

In the case of this clonotype: The conserved final phenylalanine or tryptophan is absent from the CDR3, which likely points to a read error. This chain connects TRBV11-1 to TRBJ2-7; D is possibly TRBD1 (6 bases). V gave up 1 base and J gave up 2 bases, with 9 bases separating them. This CDR3 comprises 14 residues. Germline lookup yields CDR1 SGHAT and CDR2 FQDESV (reference sequence). The CDR3 reads CASSLVGGPYEQYL. The CDR3 nucleotides are TGTGCCAGCAGCTTAGTAGGGGGACCCTACGAGCAGTACCTC.

This clonotype has ten or more counts. The chain has TRBV12-3 or TRBV12-4 and TRBJ1-1; 8 positions agree with TRBD1. V gave up 9 bases and J gave up 2 bases; unmatched junction bases: 8. This CDR3 region has 14 residues. Written as DNA, the CDR3 is TGTGCCAGTGAACCGGGACAGGTTAACACTGAAGCTTTCTTT. Residues: CASEPGQVNTEAFF.